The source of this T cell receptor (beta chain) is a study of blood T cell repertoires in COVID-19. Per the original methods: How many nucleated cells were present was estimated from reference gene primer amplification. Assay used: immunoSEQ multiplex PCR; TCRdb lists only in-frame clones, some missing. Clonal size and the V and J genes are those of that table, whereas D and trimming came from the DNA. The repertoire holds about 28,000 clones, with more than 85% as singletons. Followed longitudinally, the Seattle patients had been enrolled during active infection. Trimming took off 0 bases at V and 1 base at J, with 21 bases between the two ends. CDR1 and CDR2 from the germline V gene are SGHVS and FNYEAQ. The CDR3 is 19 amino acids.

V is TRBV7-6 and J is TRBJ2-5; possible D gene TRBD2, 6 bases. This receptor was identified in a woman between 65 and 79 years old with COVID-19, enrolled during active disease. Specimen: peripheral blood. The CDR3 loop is CASSLAPGVVRNGQETQYF. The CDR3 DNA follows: TGTGCCAGCAGCTTAGCCCCGGGAGTAGTAAGAAATGGCCAAGAGACCCAGTACTTC.